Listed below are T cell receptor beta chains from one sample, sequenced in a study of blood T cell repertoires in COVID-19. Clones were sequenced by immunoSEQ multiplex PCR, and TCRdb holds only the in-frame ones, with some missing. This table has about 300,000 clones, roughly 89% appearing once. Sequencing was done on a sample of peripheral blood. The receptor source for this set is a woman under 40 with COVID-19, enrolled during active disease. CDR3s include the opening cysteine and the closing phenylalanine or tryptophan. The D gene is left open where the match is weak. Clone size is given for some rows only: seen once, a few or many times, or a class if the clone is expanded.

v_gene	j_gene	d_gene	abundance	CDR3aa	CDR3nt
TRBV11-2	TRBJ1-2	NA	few	CASSLGSGYGYTF	TGTGCCAGCAGCTTAGGTAGTGGCTATGGCTACACCTTC
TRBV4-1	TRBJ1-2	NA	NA	CASSQDTGFDYGYTF	TGCGCCAGCAGCCAAGATACAGGGTTCGACTATGGCTACACCTTC
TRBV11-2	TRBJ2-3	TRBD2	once	CASSLGGTSGDTQYF	TGTGCCAGCAGCTTAGGAGGGACTAGTGGAGATACGCAGTATTTT
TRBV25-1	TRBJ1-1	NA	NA	CASNPNSTEAFF	TGTGCCAGCAACCCAAATAGTACTGAAGCTTTCTTT
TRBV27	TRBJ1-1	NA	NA	CASSRGHLNTEAFF	TGTGCCAGCAGTCGCGGACACCTGAACACTGAAGCTTTCTTT
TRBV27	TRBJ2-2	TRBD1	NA	CASSLIFAVTGPGELFF	TGTGCCAGCAGTTTAATCTTCGCCGTGACAGGGCCCGGGGAGCTGTTTTTT
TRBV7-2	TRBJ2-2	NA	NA	CASSPRRYLDPGELFF	TGTGCCAGCAGCCCGCGGAGGTATCTAGACCCCGGGGAGCTGTTTTTT
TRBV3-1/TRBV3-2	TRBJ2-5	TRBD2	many	CASSQGTSGGGETQYF	TGTGCCAGCAGCCAAGGGACTAGCGGGGGTGGGGAGACCCAGTACTTC
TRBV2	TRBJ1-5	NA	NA	CASSESKYSNQPQHF	TGTGCCAGCAGTGAAAGCAAATATAGCAATCAGCCCCAGCATTTT
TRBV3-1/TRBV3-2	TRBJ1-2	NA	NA	CASSPFWQANPNYGYTF	TGTGCCAGCAGCCCCTTCTGGCAGGCTAACCCTAACTATGGCTACACCTTC
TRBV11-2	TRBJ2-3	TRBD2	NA	CASSQGLAGAVTQYF	TGTGCCAGCAGCCAGGGGCTAGCGGGGGCCGTTACGCAGTATTTT
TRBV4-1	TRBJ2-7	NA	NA	CASSQEMTVYEQYF	TGCGCCAGCAGCCAAGAAATGACAGTCTACGAGCAGTACTTC
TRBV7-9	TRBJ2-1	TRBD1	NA	CASSLQGARGEQFF	TGTGCCAGCAGCTTACAGGGGGCACGCGGTGAGCAGTTCTTC
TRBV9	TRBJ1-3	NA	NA	CASSVGPGGGTIYF	TGTGCCAGCAGCGTAGGACCCGGTGGCGGCACCATATATTTT
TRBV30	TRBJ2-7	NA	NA	CAWSVEGVWEQYF	TGTGCCTGGAGTGTAGAAGGGGTATGGGAGCAGTACTTC
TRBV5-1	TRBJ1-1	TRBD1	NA	CASSSRGVGTEAFF	TGCGCCAGCAGCTCCAGGGGGGTCGGAACTGAAGCTTTCTTT
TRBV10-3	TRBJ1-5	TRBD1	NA	CAIRGTDSNQPQHF	TGTGCCATCAGGGGGACAGATAGCAATCAGCCCCAGCATTTT
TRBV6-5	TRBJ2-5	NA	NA	CASRGRGRGETQYF	TGTGCCAGCAGGGGGCGGGGGCGAGGCGAGACCCAGTACTTC
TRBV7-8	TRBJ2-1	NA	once	CASRAPHRTGHNEQFF	TGTGCCAGCAGGGCTCCTCACCGAACAGGGCACAATGAGCAGTTCTTC
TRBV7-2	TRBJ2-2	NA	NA	CASSLMLGRDTGELFF	TGTGCCAGCAGCTTAATGTTAGGCAGGGACACCGGGGAGCTGTTTTTT
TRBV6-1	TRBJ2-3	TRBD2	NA	CASSKAGGDLTDTQYF	TGTGCCAGCAGTAAAGCGGGGGGGGATTTAACAGATACGCAGTATTTT
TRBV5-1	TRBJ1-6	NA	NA	CASSLTGSSYNSPLHF	TGCGCCAGCAGCTTAACAGGGAGCTCCTATAATTCACCCCTCCACTTT
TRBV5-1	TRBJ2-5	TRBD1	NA	CASHPGTGEETQYF	TGCGCCAGCCACCCCGGGACAGGGGAAGAGACCCAGTACTTC
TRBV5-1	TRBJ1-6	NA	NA	CASSLTVQEGSPLHF	TGCGCCAGCAGCTTGACTGTTCAGGAGGGTTCACCCCTCCACTTT
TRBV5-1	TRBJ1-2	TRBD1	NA	CASSLEGAGYGYTF	TGCGCCAGCAGCTTGGAGGGGGCAGGGTATGGCTACACCTTC
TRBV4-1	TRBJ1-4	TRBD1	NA	CASSQTGVPNEKLFF	TGCGCCAGCAGCCAAACAGGGGTACCTAATGAAAAACTGTTTTTT
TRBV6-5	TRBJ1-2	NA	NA	CASTRETNYGYTF	TGTGCCAGCACCCGGGAGACTAACTATGGCTACACCTTC
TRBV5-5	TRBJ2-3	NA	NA	CASSFRGLTDTQYF	TGTGCCAGCAGCTTTCGGGGTTTGACAGATACGCAGTATTTT
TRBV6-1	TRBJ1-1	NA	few	CASSDQTEYTEAFF	TGTGCCAGCAGTGACCAGACAGAGTACACTGAAGCTTTCTTT
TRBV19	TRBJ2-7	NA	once	CASSIGGAYEQYF	TGTGCCAGTAGTATAGGGGGAGCTTACGAGCAGTACTTC
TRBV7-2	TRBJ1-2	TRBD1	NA	CASSKQGSIDYGYTF	TGTGCCAGCAGCAAACAGGGGAGTATAGACTATGGCTACACCTTC
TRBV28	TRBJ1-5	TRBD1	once	CASVYRTGGNQPQHF	TGTGCCAGCGTATATCGGACAGGGGGCAATCAGCCCCAGCATTTT
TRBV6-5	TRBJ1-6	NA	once	CACRKSSYNSPLHF	TGTGCCTGCAGGAAGAGCTCCTATAATTCACCCCTCCACTTT
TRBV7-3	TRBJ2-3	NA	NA	CASSPGGPLYDTQYF	TGTGCCAGCAGCCCCGGTGGGCCCCTGTACGATACGCAGTATTTT
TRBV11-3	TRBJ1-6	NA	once	CASSLGGLYGAPLHF	TGTGCCAGCAGCTTAGGGGGGCTTTACGGGGCACCCCTCCACTTT
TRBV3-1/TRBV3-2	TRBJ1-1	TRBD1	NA	CASSRLTGGTEAFF	TGTGCCAGCAGCCGCCTGACAGGGGGCACTGAAGCTTTCTTT
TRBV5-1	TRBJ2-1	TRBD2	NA	CASSSGGPYNEQFF	TGCGCCAGCTCTAGCGGGGGGCCCTACAATGAGCAGTTCTTC
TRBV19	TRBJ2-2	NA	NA	CASSIGGRSTGELFF	TGTGCCAGTAGTATTGGGGGGAGGAGCACCGGGGAGCTGTTTTTT
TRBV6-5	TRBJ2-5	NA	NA	CATRGTAETQYF	TGTGCCACCCGGGGAACGGCGGAGACCCAGTACTTC
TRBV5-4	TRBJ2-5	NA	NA	CASSLAGRGQETQYF	TGTGCCAGCAGCTTGGCCGGGAGAGGGCAAGAGACCCAGTACTTC
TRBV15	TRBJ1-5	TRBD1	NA	CATSSRTGGNQPQHF	TGTGCCACCAGCAGCCGGACAGGGGGCAATCAGCCCCAGCATTTT
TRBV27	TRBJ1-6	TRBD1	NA	CASSLGQGNSPLHF	TGTGCCAGCAGTTTGGGACAGGGCAATTCACCCCTCCACTTT
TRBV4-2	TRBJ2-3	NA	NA	CASSQYFRGTQTDTQYF	TGTGCCAGCAGCCAGTACTTCCGGGGTACTCAGACAGATACGCAGTATTTT
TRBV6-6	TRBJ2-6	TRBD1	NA	CASSWDRLSGANVLTF	TGTGCCAGCAGTTGGGACAGGCTCTCTGGGGCCAACGTCCTGACTTTC
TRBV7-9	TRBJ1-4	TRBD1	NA	CASSPRRQGNEKLFF	TGTGCCAGCAGCCCAAGGAGACAGGGAAATGAAAAACTGTTTTTT
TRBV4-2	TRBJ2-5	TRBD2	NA	CASSQGGLAGYQETQYF	TGTGCCAGCAGCCAAGGCGGCCTAGCGGGTTACCAAGAGACCCAGTACTTC
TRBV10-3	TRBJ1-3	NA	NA	CAISESTLLLRGGTGNTIYF	TGTGCCATCAGTGAGTCGACTCTCCTTTTACGAGGGGGAACTGGAAACACCATATATTTT
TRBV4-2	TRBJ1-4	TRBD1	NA	CASSQDGHRGREKLFF	TGTGCCAGCAGCCAAGATGGGCACAGGGGGCGTGAAAAACTGTTTTTT
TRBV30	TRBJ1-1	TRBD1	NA	CAWTPTGAGTEAFF	TGTGCCTGGACCCCTACAGGGGCAGGGACTGAAGCTTTCTTT
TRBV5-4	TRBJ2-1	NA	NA	CASSLGQGLYNEQFF	TGTGCCAGCAGCTTGGGGCAGGGACTCTACAATGAGCAGTTCTTC
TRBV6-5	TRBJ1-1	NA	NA	CASRATVYTEAFF	TGTGCCAGCAGAGCCACAGTATATACTGAAGCTTTCTTT
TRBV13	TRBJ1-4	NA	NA	CASSTGYSTNEKLFF	TGTGCCAGCAGCACAGGGTATTCGACTAATGAAAAACTGTTTTTT
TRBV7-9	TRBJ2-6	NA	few	CASTNTGANVLTF	TGTGCCAGCACCAATACAGGGGCCAACGTCCTGACTTTC